One and the same sample provided the 26 T cell receptor beta chains below, sequenced in a study of blood T cell repertoires in COVID-19. TCRdb's table, derived via immunoSEQ multiplex PCR, lists solely in-frame clones and lacks some. The profile shows around 170,000 clones, over 80% of them singletons. Sequencing used peripheral blood. The receptors derive from an older woman with COVID-19, enrolled during active disease.

The chain combines TRBV5-1 with TRBJ2-3, with D possibly being TRBD1 (5 bases). V dropped 1 base and J dropped 2 bases, with 8 bases sitting between them. The CDR3 has 14 residues. Germline V CDR1 and CDR2: SGHRS, YFSETQ. The CDR3: CASSLQGFTDTQYF. CDR3 bases: TGCGCCAGCAGCTTGCAGGGATTCACAGATACGCAGTATTTT.

The chain has TRBV28 and TRBJ1-2, with a weak D call TRBD1 (6 bases). The germline V gene encodes CDR1 MDHEN and CDR2 SYDVKM. This CDR3 is 16 amino acids long. The ends were cut back, 6 bases at V and 4 bases at J, with 21 bases in the middle. CDR3 protein: CASRLQGRSDIYGYTF. DNA of the CDR3: TGTGCCAGCAGGCTTCAGGGGCGCTCGGATATCTATGGCTACACCTTC.

This clone was found once. The gene calls are TRBV10-1 and TRBJ2-1; D is possibly TRBD1 (6 bases). The CDR3 has 14 residues. The germline V and J ends were trimmed by 5 bases and 10 bases, with 18 bases remaining between them. Germline CDR1 WNHNN, CDR2 SYGVQD (reference sequence). CDR3 protein: CASSRDNPGGEQFF. DNA for the CDR3: TGCGCCAGCAGTCGGGACAACCCGGGTGGAGAGCAGTTCTTC.

The chain recombines TRBV30 with TRBJ1-1; possible D gene TRBD1, 6 bases. The germline CDR1 and CDR2 sequences are GTSNPN and SVGIG (reference sequence). The CDR3 spans 15 residues. Trimming took 0 bases from V and 0 from J, leaving 11 bases between them. CDR3 region: CAWSVKTGLNTEAFF. DNA for the CDR3: TGTGCCTGGAGTGTAAAAACAGGGTTGAACACTGAAGCTTTCTTT.

The V and J genes are TRBV29-1 and TRBJ2-6; D gene unclear. Trimming removed 6 bases from V and 0 bases from J, with 12 bases in between. The germline gives CDR1 SQVTM, CDR2 ANQGSEA. The CDR3 consists of 15 residues. The CDR3 is CSVTGQSSGANVLTF. The CDR3 region has the DNA TGCAGCGTGACGGGTCAAAGCTCTGGGGCCAACGTCCTGACTTTC.

The gene calls are TRBV7-6 and TRBJ2-5; TRBD1 aligns across 7 bases. CDR1 SGHVS and CDR2 FNYEAQ come from the germline V gene. V gave up 6 bases and J gave up 1 base; unmatched junction bases: 8. This CDR3 is built from 15 residues. CDR3 in DNA: TGTGCCAGCAGGCGTAACAGGGGCGGCCAAGAGACCCAGTACTTC. Encoded protein: CASRRNRGGQETQYF.

The chain links TRBV7-6 to TRBJ2-3; D is possibly TRBD2 (6 bases). The V gene's germline CDR1 is SGHVS and CDR2 FNYEAQ. The CDR3 totals 16 residues. Trimming removed 1 base at V and 2 bases at J, with 13 bases between. The CDR3 DNA reads as TGTGCCAGCAGCTTAGTATTAGCGGAGTCCACAGATACGCAGTATTTT. Translating it yields CASSLVLAESTDTQYF.

The chain carries TRBV6-5 and TRBJ2-7; 7 positions match TRBD1. Trimming at V came to 10 bases and at J to 4 bases, leaving 10 bases not matched to a gene. The germline CDR1 and CDR2 sequences are MNHEY and SVGAGI. The CDR3 runs 13 residues. CDR3 in DNA: TGTGCCACCATTCGAGGGGGCGAGTACGAGCAGTACTTC. Translated: CATIRGGEYEQYF.

The chain joins TRBV6-2 or TRBV6-3 to TRBJ2-7; a weak D match, TRBD1 (6 bases). Trimming stripped 6 bases from V and 0 bases from J, with 27 bases between. Germline V gene data show CDR1 as MNHEY and CDR2 as SVGEGT. The CDR3 extends over 19 amino acids. The chain's CDR3 is CASSRTSSGTHKISYEQYF. The DNA of the CDR3 is TGTGCCAGCAGCCGGACCTCCTCCGGGACACATAAAATCTCCTACGAGCAGTACTTC.

This chain connects TRBV24-1 to TRBJ2-5; D might be TRBD1 (5 bases). The CDR3 extends over 15 amino acids. The ends were cut back, 5 bases at V and 5 bases at J, with 17 bases in the middle. The V gene's germline CDR1 is KGHDR and CDR2 SFDVKD. DNA for the CDR3: TGTGCCACCAGTGCGTCAGCCACGGCAGGGGAGACCCAGTACTTC. It is translated as CATSASATAGETQYF.

The chain uses TRBV7-8 and TRBJ2-7; D is perhaps TRBD2 (6 bases). V was trimmed by 1 base and J by 5 bases, leaving 21 bases between them. Germline V gene lookup returns CDR1 SGHVS and CDR2 FQNEAQ. This CDR3 spans 17 amino acids. CDR3 amino acids: CASSLGGGTGRRDEQYF. Here the CDR3 DNA reads TGTGCCAGCAGCTTAGGTGGGGGGACGGGGAGGAGGGACGAGCAGTACTTC.

The CDR3 DNA reads as TGTGCCATCAGTGGTGGGGACAGTCTCACAGATACGCAGTATTTT. The encoded protein is CAISGGDSLTDTQYF. V is TRBV10-3 and J is TRBJ2-3, with 7 positions matching TRBD1. V shed 4 bases, J shed 2 bases, and the junction held 6 bases outside the gene matches. This CDR3 is 15 amino acids long. The germline gives CDR1 ENHRY, CDR2 SYGVKD.

V usage is TRBV30 and J usage is TRBJ1-2; D gene ambiguous. V was trimmed by 4 bases and J by 8 bases, leaving 14 bases between them. Germline loops: CDR1 GTSNPN, CDR2 SVGIG (reference sequence). The CDR3 length is 12 residues. For the CDR3, the DNA is TGTGCCTGGACCATGGGAGCCTCCGGCTACACCTTC. Protein sequence: CAWTMGASGYTF.

The chain joins TRBV6-2 or TRBV6-3 to TRBJ2-7; the D is unclear. V lost 5 bases and J lost 7, with 18 bases in between. The CDR3 consists of 14 residues. From germline, CDR1 is MNHEY and CDR2 SVGEGT. The DNA for the CDR3 is TGTGCCAGCAGTCGATCGGGTTCCCTGAGGGAGCAGTACTTC. Its translation is CASSRSGSLREQYF.

J is TRBJ2-5 and V is TRBV5-1; 9 bases fit TRBD2. CDR3 length equals 14 residues. After removal of 4 bases from V and 5 bases from J, the junction contained 6 bases not matched to a gene. Per germline, CDR1 SGHRS and CDR2 YFSETQ. The CDR3 nucleotides read TGCGCCAGCAGCCTTAGCGGGAGCTGGGAGACCCAGTACTTC. Its translation is CASSLSGSWETQYF.

A few counts support this clone. This chain joins TRBV7-2 and TRBJ2-7; TRBD2 is a possible D gene (6 bases). The CDR3 extends over 13 amino acids. Germline CDR1 reads SGHTA; CDR2 reads FQGNSA. The V and J ends lost 5 bases and 2 bases respectively, with 10 bases between them. For the CDR3, the DNA is TGTGCCAGCAGCGTCGCTAGCGCCTACGAGCAGTACTTC. Translated: CASSVASAYEQYF.

This chain uses TRBV7-2 with TRBJ2-5, with TRBD2 as a possible D gene (5 bases). The CDR3 spans 15 residues. Trimming pared 4 bases from V and 3 bases from J, leaving 15 bases between. The germline V gene has CDR1 SGHTA and CDR2 FQGNSA. The DNA of the CDR3 is TGTGCCAGCAGCTGGGTGGGCAACGGGGAAGAGACCCAGTACTTC. It is translated as CASSWVGNGEETQYF.

The rearrangement uses TRBV30 and TRBJ1-1; a possible D gene is TRBD1 (6 bases). V was trimmed by 2 bases and J by 1 base, leaving 14 bases between them. Per germline, CDR1 GTSNPN and CDR2 SVGIG (reference sequence). This CDR3 comprises 15 residues. CDR3 residues: CAWSIGGQRNTEAFF. The CDR3 nucleotides are TGTGCCTGGAGTATTGGTGGACAGAGGAACACTGAAGCTTTCTTT.

The chain couples TRBV28 to TRBJ1-5, with D perhaps TRBD1 (6 bases). Trimming took off 2 bases at V and 6 bases at J, with 11 bases between the two ends. The CDR3 covers 14 residues. Germline V gene lookup returns CDR1 MDHEN and CDR2 SYDVKM. As DNA, the CDR3 is TGTGCCAGCAGTTTAAGGACAGTTCGTCAGCCCCAGCATTTT. As protein: CASSLRTVRQPQHF.

The chain carries TRBV9 and TRBJ2-7; D is possibly TRBD2 (6 bases). V lost 4 bases and J 5 bases, leaving 19 bases between the germline ends. CDR1 is SGDLS and CDR2 is YYNGEE in the germline V gene. The CDR3 loop spans 15 amino acids. CDR3 sequence: CASSTAGLPSHEQYF. In DNA form, the CDR3 reads TGTGCCAGCAGCACTGCGGGACTCCCGTCGCACGAGCAGTACTTC.

For this clone: Other DNA sequences within the sample encode an identical CDR3. The genes are TRBV18 and TRBJ1-5; 7 bases are a match to TRBD1. V lost 2 bases, J lost 3 bases, and 7 bases stayed unmatched. The CDR3 length is 16 residues. Germline-derived CDR1 and CDR2 are KGHSH and LQKENI. CDR3 sequence reads: CASSPNRQGVNQPQHF. In nucleotides, the CDR3 is TGTGCCAGCTCACCAAATCGACAGGGCGTCAATCAGCCCCAGCATTTT. The full variable domain, its missing parts supplied by reference TRBV18 and TRBJ1-5, is NAGVMQNPRHLVRRRGQEARLRCSPMKGHSHVYWYRQLPEEGLKFMVYLQKENIIDESGMPKERFSAEFPKEGPSILRIQQVVRGDSAAYFCASSPNRQGVNQPQHFGDGTRLSIL.

This rearrangement joins TRBV5-4 to TRBJ2-3, with D perhaps TRBD2 (5 bases). CDR1 and CDR2 from the germline V gene are SGHNT and YYREEE (reference sequence). The ends were cut back, 4 bases at V and 2 bases at J, with 11 bases in the middle. There are 14 residues in the CDR3. CDR3 sequence reads: CASSPDYLTDTQYF. The CDR3 coding sequence is TGTGCCAGCAGCCCAGACTACCTCACAGATACGCAGTATTTT. Full variable domain (rest looked up from reference TRBV5-4 and TRBJ2-3): ETGVTQSPTHLIKTRGQQVTLRCSSQSGHNTVSWYQQALGQGPQFIFQYYREEENGRGNFPPRFSGLQFPNYSSELNVNALELDDSALYLCASSPDYLTDTQYFGPGTRLTVL.

The gene calls are TRBV5-4 and TRBJ2-2, with 7 bases fitting TRBD2. The V and J ends lost 1 base and 1 base, in that order; junction bases with no gene match: 4. This CDR3 has 16 residues. Germline V gene lookup returns CDR1 SGHNT and CDR2 YYREEE (reference sequence). DNA of the CDR3: TGTGCCAGCAGCTTGAGAGCGGGACTGAACACCGGGGAGCTGTTTTTT. Protein product: CASSLRAGLNTGELFF.

This clone was recorded a few times. This chain connects TRBV5-1 to TRBJ1-2; D might be TRBD1 (6 bases). Germline V gene lookup returns CDR1 SGHRS and CDR2 YFSETQ. This CDR3 has 13 amino acids. V gave up 4 bases and J gave up 5 bases, with 12 bases separating them. CDR3: CASSPTGWYGYTF. The CDR3 region has the DNA TGCGCCAGCAGCCCGACAGGATGGTATGGCTACACCTTC.

This clone was seen just once. The J gene is TRBJ2-3, the V gene TRBV30; 16 bases agree with TRBD2. V was pared by 7 bases and J by 2 bases, with 9 bases of the junction left unmatched. There are 17 residues in the CDR3. Germline V lookup: CDR1 GTSNPN, CDR2 SVGIG (reference sequence). The CDR3, as DNA: TGTGCCTTTTCCGGGACTAGCGGGAGGGCCTTCACAGATACGCAGTATTTT. Amino acids: CAFSGTSGRAFTDTQYF.

The chain joins TRBV14 to TRBJ1-4; TRBD1 aligns across 7 bases. CDR3 length equals 16 residues. CDR1 SGHDN and CDR2 FVKESK come from the germline V gene. V lost 4 bases and J lost 5; bases outside the gene matches: 10. The CDR3 protein is CASSPFQGGKNEKLFF. For the CDR3, the DNA is TGTGCCAGCAGCCCTTTCCAGGGGGGAAAGAATGAAAAACTGTTTTTT.